The next 10 T cell receptor beta chains were all read from a single sample in a study of T-cell reconstitution after alpha-beta-depleted transplantation in children. A TCRbeta library incorporating unique molecular identifiers was prepared. One entry per CDR3 protein results from TCRdb running MiXCR on the PCR reads. Counted here are around 300,000 distinct CDR3 sequences, around 25% occurring once; the ten biggest clones make up roughly 11%. The starting material was PBMCs, mostly from graft donor cells, obtained 180 days after TCRalphabeta/CD19-depleted stem cell transplant. Every receptor here comes from a male patient between 5 and 17 years old who had a stem cell transplant for acute lymphoblastic leukemia, so the T cells may come from the graft donor.

The chain couples TRBV28 to TRBJ2-3, with TRBD2 identical over 11 bases. After removal of 8 bases from V and 0 bases from J, the junction contained 13 bases not matched to a gene. This CDR3 region has 18 residues. Germline CDR1 reads MDHEN; CDR2 reads SYDVKM. The CDR3 is CASLRRPGLAASTDTQYF. The CDR3 DNA reads as TGTGCCAGCCTGAGGCGTCCGGGACTAGCGGCTAGCACAGATACGCAGTATTTT.

V usage is TRBV10-3 and J usage is TRBJ1-1; D possibly corresponds to TRBD1 (5 bases). Germline CDR1 reads ENHRY; CDR2 reads SYGVKD. The CDR3 sequence is 12 residues long. With 10 bases removed from V and 6 bases from J, the gap between germline ends came to 15 bases. The CDR3 region has the DNA TGTGCCAGCCGGGGGGGAAGTGCTGAAGCTTTCTTT. As protein: CASRGGSAEAFF.

The chain joins TRBV10-3 to TRBJ2-7, with TRBD1 matching over 8 bases. Germline CDR1 ENHRY, CDR2 SYGVKD. The trim removed 4 bases at V and 3 bases at J, leaving 2 bases unmatched. CDR3 size: 13 residues. The CDR3 protein is CAISVGQGYEQYF. CDR3 bases: TGTGCCATCAGTGTCGGACAGGGCTACGAGCAGTACTTC.

J is TRBJ2-7 and V is TRBV3-1; TRBD2 matches 12 bases. The CDR3 covers 15 residues. Trimming at V came to 4 bases and at J to 5 bases, leaving 6 bases not matched to a gene. Germline V gives CDR1 LGHDT, CDR2 YNNKEL (reference sequence). The CDR3 DNA sequence: TGTGCCAGCAGCCCCCTAGCGGGAGGGGACCACGAGCAGTACTTC. Amino acids: CASSPLAGGDHEQYF.

This chain uses TRBV5-5 with TRBJ2-3; D gene ambiguous. With 2 bases removed from V and 2 bases from J, the gap between germline ends came to 9 bases. The CDR3 loop spans 14 amino acids. The V gene's germline CDR1 is SGHKS and CDR2 YYEKEE (reference sequence). This CDR3 is CASSFLFYTDTQYF. CDR3 in DNA: TGTGCCAGCAGCTTTCTGTTCTACACAGATACGCAGTATTTT.

There are a few counts of this clonotype. The rearrangement uses TRBV25-1 and TRBJ2-7; a possible D gene is TRBD2 (7 bases). The germline V and J ends were trimmed by 5 bases and 6 bases, with 14 bases remaining between them. CDR3 length equals 13 residues. Germline CDR1 and CDR2: MGHDK and SYGVNS. The chain's CDR3 is CASSYGEGGEQYF. Here the CDR3 DNA reads TGTGCCAGCAGTTACGGGGAGGGGGGCGAGCAGTACTTC.

This clonotype was seen many times. This chain links TRBV27 with TRBJ2-2; D is possibly TRBD1 (6 bases). CDR1 is MNHEY, CDR2 SMNVEV, per germline (reference sequence). The length of the CDR3 is 13 residues. Trimming removed 4 bases from V and 5 bases from J, with 8 bases in between. This CDR3 is CASSSQGTGELFF. The CDR3 bases are TGTGCCAGCAGTTCGCAGGGGACCGGGGAGCTGTTTTTT.

This clonotype occurred a few times. V gene TRBV20-1 combines with J gene TRBJ1-2; D gene ambiguous. Germline loops: CDR1 DFQATT, CDR2 SNEGSKA (reference sequence). V shed 5 bases and J shed 3 bases, with 13 bases lying between them. This CDR3 has 13 residues. The CDR3: CSAPRRVDYGYTF. The CDR3 nucleotides are TGCAGTGCTCCCCGAAGGGTTGACTATGGCTACACCTTC.

This clonotype was counted between two and nine times. This chain links TRBV5-1 with TRBJ1-1; no definite D call. CDR1 is SGHRS, CDR2 YFSETQ, per germline. CDR3 size: 14 residues. Trimming shortened V by 2 bases and J by 1 base, and 9 bases separated the two germline ends. DNA for the CDR3: TGCGCCAGCAGCTTCCTGTTCGAGAACACTGAAGCTTTCTTT. Amino acids: CASSFLFENTEAFF.

The CDR3 sequence: CASSLDGKRPRNERVPAPYEQYF. The CDR3 DNA sequence: TGTGCCAGCAGCTTAGATGGGAAAAGGCCACGGAATGAGCGGGTGCCGGCCCCCTACGAGCAGTACTTC. The chain employs TRBV11-2 and TRBJ2-7; tentative D call: TRBD2 (6 bases). The CDR3 is made up of 23 amino acids. The germline V gene encodes CDR1 SGHAT and CDR2 FQNNGV. The V gene lost 0 bases and the J gene lost 2 bases, with 35 bases spanning the gap.